This TCR beta chain was recovered during a study of OX40 agonist ivuxolimab in advanced cancers. The wider study: Mean age approximately 66 years, range roughly 23 to 79; 82.7% male. Points from the study as a whole: In a subset of nonresponders, normalized T-cell clonal expansion was also low. Among T cells, CD8+ cells averaged more expanded clones than CD4+ cells.

The protocol was immunoSEQ multiplex PCR, while the TCRdb copy is restricted to in-frame clones and leaves out a portion. The data show 97,000 or so clones, around 87% seen once. With respect to this clone: Its target is not known.

CDR1 is MNHEY and CDR2 is SVGAGI in the germline V gene. The CDR3 loop spans 14 amino acids. Trimming cost V 8 bases and J 5 bases; bases outside gene matches: 10. Blood got drawn at baseline, again on cycle 4 day 1, and then on cycle 7 day 1. The material was CD4+ or CD8+ T cells sorted from blood, obtained in a trial of the OX40 agonist ivuxolimab. The sequence was collected from an adult with an advanced solid tumor such as melanoma, head and neck, liver or kidney cancer. This chain connects TRBV6-5 to TRBJ2-3, with 7 bases aligning to TRBD2. The CDR3 DNA follows: TGTGCCAGCCGACGGGAGGCCCGGGGAGATACGCAGTATTTT. Protein product: CASRREARGDTQYF.